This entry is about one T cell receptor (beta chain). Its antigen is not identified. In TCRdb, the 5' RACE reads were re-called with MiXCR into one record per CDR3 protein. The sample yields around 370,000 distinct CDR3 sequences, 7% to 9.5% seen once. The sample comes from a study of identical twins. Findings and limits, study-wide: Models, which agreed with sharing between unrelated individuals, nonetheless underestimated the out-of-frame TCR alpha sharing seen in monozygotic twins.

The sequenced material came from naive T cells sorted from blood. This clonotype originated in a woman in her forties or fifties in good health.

This CDR3 reads CASSYVFGQENTGELFF. In DNA form, the CDR3 reads TGTGCCAGCAGTTATGTATTTGGACAGGAGAACACCGGGGAGCTGTTTTTT. The rearrangement uses TRBV6-2 or TRBV6-3 and TRBJ2-2; 7 positions agree with TRBD1. V was pared by 3 bases and J by 1 base, with 8 bases of the junction left unmatched. Per germline, CDR1 MNHEY and CDR2 SVGEGT. There are 17 residues in the CDR3.